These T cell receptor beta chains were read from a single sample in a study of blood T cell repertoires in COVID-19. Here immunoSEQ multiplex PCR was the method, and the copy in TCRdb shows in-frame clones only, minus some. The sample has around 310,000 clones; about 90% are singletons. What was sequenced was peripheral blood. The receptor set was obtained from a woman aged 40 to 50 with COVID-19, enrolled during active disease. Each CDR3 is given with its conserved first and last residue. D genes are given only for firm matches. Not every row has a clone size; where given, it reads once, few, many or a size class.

CDR3nt: TGTGCCAGCAGCCCCCGACCGGCCGGGACTACCTCCTACAATGAGCAGTTCTTC; CDR3aa: CASSPRPAGTTSYNEQFF; j_gene: TRBJ2-1; v_gene: TRBV11-2; abundance: NA; d_gene: TRBD2
CDR3nt: TGTGCCAGCAGCCATAGCGGGGGGGCTGACATTCAGTACTTC; CDR3aa: CASSHSGGADIQYF; j_gene: TRBJ2-4; v_gene: TRBV9; abundance: NA; d_gene: TRBD2
CDR3nt: TGTGCCAGCAGCTTAGGTCCAGCGGGGGGCCATAATGAGCAGTTCTTC; CDR3aa: CASSLGPAGGHNEQFF; j_gene: TRBJ2-1; v_gene: TRBV7-2; abundance: NA; d_gene: TRBD2
CDR3nt: TGTGCCAGTAGTCAGCCGGGAGGAAAACTGTTTTTT; CDR3aa: CASSQPGGKLFF; j_gene: TRBJ1-4; v_gene: TRBV19; abundance: NA; d_gene: NA
CDR3nt: TGTGCCATCAGTGAATCAGTGACAACTAATGAAAAACTGTTTTTT; CDR3aa: CAISESVTTNEKLFF; j_gene: TRBJ1-4; v_gene: TRBV10-3; abundance: NA; d_gene: NA
CDR3nt: TGTGCCAGCAGTTTAGGGGACAGAAATCAGCCCCAGCATTTT; CDR3aa: CASSLGDRNQPQHF; j_gene: TRBJ1-5; v_gene: TRBV28; abundance: NA; d_gene: TRBD1
CDR3nt: TGTGCCAGCAGCCTAGGGGCAGGGGGTACAAATGAAAAACTGTTTTTT; CDR3aa: CASSLGAGGTNEKLFF; j_gene: TRBJ1-4; v_gene: TRBV5-4; abundance: NA; d_gene: TRBD1
CDR3nt: TGTGCCAGCAGCTCGACAGGGGTAATCGCTTTCTTT; CDR3aa: CASSSTGVIAFF; j_gene: TRBJ1-1; v_gene: TRBV12-3/TRBV12-4; abundance: NA; d_gene: TRBD1
CDR3nt: TGTGCCAGCAGCCACAGACAGGTCGGGAGCACAGATACGCAGTATTTT; CDR3aa: CASSHRQVGSTDTQYF; j_gene: TRBJ2-3; v_gene: TRBV7-9; abundance: NA; d_gene: NA
CDR3nt: TGTGCCAGCAGCTTAGACACAAGCAATATCCCGCCCCAGCATTTT; CDR3aa: CASSLDTSNIPPQHF; j_gene: TRBJ1-5; v_gene: TRBV5-5; abundance: NA; d_gene: NA
CDR3nt: TGTGCTAGCAGCCCAACGGGACAGGGGGCTCGCGAGCAGTACTTC; CDR3aa: CASSPTGQGAREQYF; j_gene: TRBJ2-7; v_gene: TRBV7-7; abundance: NA; d_gene: TRBD1
CDR3nt: TGTGCCAGCAGCCAAGGGAGGAAAAACTATGGCTACACCTTC; CDR3aa: CASSQGRKNYGYTF; j_gene: TRBJ1-2; v_gene: TRBV3-1/TRBV3-2; abundance: few; d_gene: NA
CDR3nt: TGTGCCAGCACCACCCGAGAGAGGGCTTGGAGCACTGAAGCTTTCTTT; CDR3aa: CASTTRERAWSTEAFF; j_gene: TRBJ1-1; v_gene: TRBV7-8; abundance: NA; d_gene: NA
CDR3nt: TGTGCCAGCAGCTTACCGGGACTAGCGGGAGAAAGGGGGGCCGGGCAGTTCTTC; CDR3aa: CASSLPGLAGERGAGQFF; j_gene: TRBJ2-1; v_gene: TRBV5-4; abundance: NA; d_gene: TRBD2
CDR3nt: TGTGCCAGCGCTGGCCAACAGTCACAAGAGACCCAGTACTTC; CDR3aa: CASAGQQSQETQYF; j_gene: TRBJ2-5; v_gene: TRBV5-4; abundance: NA; d_gene: NA
CDR3nt: TGTGCCAGCAGTGAATTCACAGGGTCCTATGGCTACACCTTC; CDR3aa: CASSEFTGSYGYTF; j_gene: TRBJ1-2; v_gene: TRBV2; abundance: NA; d_gene: NA
CDR3nt: TGTGCCACCAGCACAATTCCCGGGACAGATAATTCACCCCTCCACTTT; CDR3aa: CATSTIPGTDNSPLHF; j_gene: TRBJ1-6; v_gene: TRBV15; abundance: NA; d_gene: TRBD1
CDR3nt: TGTGCCAGCAGCTTGGGGGGTCTAGCGGGCCAGGGAACAGATACGCAGTATTTT; CDR3aa: CASSLGGLAGQGTDTQYF; j_gene: TRBJ2-3; v_gene: TRBV5-4; abundance: NA; d_gene: TRBD2
CDR3nt: TGTGCCAGCAGAACCGGGACAGAGCAGTACTTC; CDR3aa: CASRTGTEQYF; j_gene: TRBJ2-7; v_gene: TRBV27; abundance: NA; d_gene: NA
CDR3nt: TGTGCCAGTATTGGTAGCAGCCGAAACTATGGCTACACCTTC; CDR3aa: CASIGSSRNYGYTF; j_gene: TRBJ1-2; v_gene: TRBV19; abundance: once; d_gene: NA
CDR3nt: TGCAGCGGCAGCGGAGCGGGAGACTCCTACAATGAGCAGTTCTTC; CDR3aa: CSGSGAGDSYNEQFF; j_gene: TRBJ2-1; v_gene: TRBV29-1; abundance: NA; d_gene: TRBD2
CDR3nt: TGTGCCATCAGACCTGTTCCGGGACAGGGGGCGATTGAAGCTTTCTTT; CDR3aa: CAIRPVPGQGAIEAFF; j_gene: TRBJ1-1; v_gene: TRBV10-3; abundance: NA; d_gene: TRBD1
CDR3nt: TGTGCCAGCAGTTCAGTGAACACTGAAGCTTTCTTT; CDR3aa: CASSSVNTEAFF; j_gene: TRBJ1-1; v_gene: TRBV6-5; abundance: NA; d_gene: NA
CDR3nt: TGTGCCAGCTCCCCGGGAGGGGGGCTTGGTGATACGCAGTATTTT; CDR3aa: CASSPGGGLGDTQYF; j_gene: TRBJ2-3; v_gene: TRBV18; abundance: NA; d_gene: TRBD2
CDR3nt: TGTGCCAGCAGCACCCGTGGGGGCTCCGGAAACACCATATATTTT; CDR3aa: CASSTRGGSGNTIYF; j_gene: TRBJ1-3; v_gene: TRBV9; abundance: NA; d_gene: NA
CDR3nt: TGTGCCAGCAGTTACGACAGACACGGCACCATATATTTT; CDR3aa: CASSYDRHGTIYF; j_gene: TRBJ1-3; v_gene: TRBV6-5; abundance: NA; d_gene: NA
CDR3nt: TGTGCCAGCAGCCCAACTAGAGCCTACAATGAGCAGTTCTTC; CDR3aa: CASSPTRAYNEQFF; j_gene: TRBJ2-1; v_gene: TRBV7-2; abundance: NA; d_gene: NA
CDR3nt: TGTGCCAGCAGGAAGACAGGGGACTATGAAAAACTGTTTTTT; CDR3aa: CASRKTGDYEKLFF; j_gene: TRBJ1-4; v_gene: TRBV27; abundance: NA; d_gene: TRBD1
CDR3nt: TGTGCCAGCAGCACCTGGGACAGGGGGCGGCCTGAAGCTTTCTTT; CDR3aa: CASSTWDRGRPEAFF; j_gene: TRBJ1-1; v_gene: TRBV3-1/TRBV3-2; abundance: few; d_gene: TRBD1
CDR3nt: TGCAGCGTCCAACAGGGCGCGAGCACTGAAGCTTTCTTT; CDR3aa: CSVQQGASTEAFF; j_gene: TRBJ1-1; v_gene: TRBV29-1; abundance: NA; d_gene: NA
CDR3nt: TGCAGCGTGGGACTAGCGGGAGGGGGGGCTGAGCAGTTCTTC; CDR3aa: CSVGLAGGGAEQFF; j_gene: TRBJ2-1; v_gene: TRBV29-1; abundance: NA; d_gene: TRBD2
CDR3nt: TGTGCCAGCAGTTCACCTGGACTAGCGGGGAACAGAGATACGCAGTATTTT; CDR3aa: CASSSPGLAGNRDTQYF; j_gene: TRBJ2-3; v_gene: TRBV6-2/TRBV6-3; abundance: NA; d_gene: TRBD2
CDR3nt: TGTGCCAGCTCAGCCATGAATAGCGGGGGAGACTACGAGCAGTACTTC; CDR3aa: CASSAMNSGGDYEQYF; j_gene: TRBJ2-7; v_gene: TRBV18; abundance: few; d_gene: TRBD2
CDR3nt: TGTGCCAGCAGTTTATTAGGACAGCACAATCAGCCCCAGCATTTT; CDR3aa: CASSLLGQHNQPQHF; j_gene: TRBJ1-5; v_gene: TRBV27; abundance: NA; d_gene: NA
CDR3nt: TGTGCCAGCAGTAGGGAGTCCGGCTCTGGAAACACCATATATTTT; CDR3aa: CASSRESGSGNTIYF; j_gene: TRBJ1-3; v_gene: TRBV19; abundance: NA; d_gene: NA
CDR3nt: TGTGCCTGGAGTGGAGGAGCACCCCTCCACTTT; CDR3aa: CAWSGGAPLHF; j_gene: TRBJ1-6; v_gene: TRBV30; abundance: NA; d_gene: NA
CDR3nt: TGTGCCAGCAGTTCGGACAGGGGTACTGAAGCTTTCTTT; CDR3aa: CASSSDRGTEAFF; j_gene: TRBJ1-1; v_gene: TRBV2; abundance: NA; d_gene: TRBD1
CDR3nt: TGCGCCAGCAGCCAGGTCCACGGGAGCTACAATGAGCAGTTCTTC; CDR3aa: CASSQVHGSYNEQFF; j_gene: TRBJ2-1; v_gene: TRBV4-1; abundance: NA; d_gene: NA
CDR3nt: TGTGCCAGCTCAGAGGCCAATCAGCCCCAGCATTTT; CDR3aa: CASSEANQPQHF; j_gene: TRBJ1-5; v_gene: TRBV18; abundance: NA; d_gene: NA
CDR3nt: TGTGCCAGCAGCCCCGGGACAGGGGGTTACTATGGCTACACCTTC; CDR3aa: CASSPGTGGYYGYTF; j_gene: TRBJ1-2; v_gene: TRBV7-2; abundance: NA; d_gene: TRBD1
CDR3nt: TGTGCCACCCAGCCAGGGGGCGCAGATACGCAGTATTTT; CDR3aa: CATQPGGADTQYF; j_gene: TRBJ2-3; v_gene: TRBV7-8; abundance: NA; d_gene: TRBD1
CDR3nt: TGTGCCAGCAGTGAACGGGGCCAGGGGGCGCGAGGCTATGGCTACACCTTC; CDR3aa: CASSERGQGARGYGYTF; j_gene: TRBJ1-2; v_gene: TRBV2; abundance: NA; d_gene: TRBD1
CDR3nt: TGTGCCACCGATTCCCAGCCAAACCGAATAGCGGGCCAAGAGACCCAGTACTTC; CDR3aa: CATDSQPNRIAGQETQYF; j_gene: TRBJ2-5; v_gene: TRBV24-1; abundance: NA; d_gene: TRBD2
CDR3nt: TGTGCCAGCAGTTTGAGTCTCAACGTCCTGACTTTC; CDR3aa: CASSLSLNVLTF; j_gene: TRBJ2-6; v_gene: TRBV12-3/TRBV12-4; abundance: NA; d_gene: NA
CDR3nt: TGTGCCAGCAGTTTCGGCAGCAGGGGGGTCGGGGAGCTGTTTTTT; CDR3aa: CASSFGSRGVGELFF; j_gene: TRBJ2-2; v_gene: TRBV27; abundance: NA; d_gene: NA
CDR3nt: TGTGCCAGCAGCTTAGCGAAGGGGGCCTACGAGCAGTACTTC; CDR3aa: CASSLAKGAYEQYF; j_gene: TRBJ2-7; v_gene: TRBV7-8; abundance: NA; d_gene: NA
CDR3nt: TGTGCCAGCAGCGTTTACCCAGGGGGCCCCCTAGAAGATGAGCAGTTCTTC; CDR3aa: CASSVYPGGPLEDEQFF; j_gene: TRBJ2-1; v_gene: TRBV9; abundance: few; d_gene: TRBD1
CDR3nt: TGTGCCAGTGGCCGACTAGCGGGAGGTCCCTTAGGGGGGGCCAACGTCCTGACTTTC; CDR3aa: CASGRLAGGPLGGANVLTF; j_gene: TRBJ2-6; v_gene: TRBV19; abundance: NA; d_gene: TRBD2